The 20 T cell receptor beta chains presented below share a single source sample, sequenced in a study of blood T cell repertoires in COVID-19. Produced via immunoSEQ multiplex PCR; TCRdb's table is partial and in-frame only. In the table there are fewer than 35,000 clones, roughly 84% of which are singletons. Sample: peripheral blood. The receptors here all came from a human donor in a cohort sampled during active COVID-19. The donor label of this sample is uncertain.

The gene calls are TRBV7-9 and TRBJ2-5; weak D call: TRBD1 (6 bases). V was shortened by 6 bases and J by 0 bases, with 11 bases between the two germline ends. The CDR3 length is 14 residues. Germline loops: CDR1 SEHNR, CDR2 FQNEAQ (reference sequence). CDR3 in DNA: TGTGCCAGCAGAGGACAGACGTACCAAGAGACCCAGTACTTC. It yields the protein CASRGQTYQETQYF.

V and J are TRBV5-5 and TRBJ2-5; 12 positions match TRBD2. V shed 4 bases and J 5 bases; nucleotides not matched to a gene: 9. This CDR3 spans 16 amino acids. CDR1 and CDR2 from the germline V gene are SGHKS and YYEKEE (reference sequence). CDR3 in DNA: TGTGCCAGCAGCCCCTCTACTAGCGGGGGGAGGGAGACCCAGTACTTC. Residues: CASSPSTSGGRETQYF.

The V call is TRBV28, the J call TRBJ1-1; 9 bases match TRBD1. Germline CDR1 and CDR2: MDHEN and SYDVKM. The length of the CDR3 is 13 residues. V was pared by 6 bases and J by 10 bases, with 9 bases of the junction left unmatched. Here the CDR3 reads CASSRDRASTAFF. For the CDR3, the DNA is TGTGCCAGCAGCCGGGACAGGGCCTCGACAGCTTTCTTT.

The chain joins TRBV9 to TRBJ2-5, with 8 bases identical to TRBD1. Germline V gene data show CDR1 as SGDLS and CDR2 as YYNGEE. V gave up 4 bases and J gave up 4 bases; unmatched junction bases: 6. CDR3 size: 14 residues. The CDR3 nucleotides read TGTGCCAGCAGCAGTCGGACAGGGCGAGAGACCCAGTACTTC. This sequence encodes CASSSRTGRETQYF.

This clone occurred once. The genes are TRBV19 and TRBJ2-3; 7 bases agree with TRBD2. Germline V gives CDR1 LNHDA, CDR2 SQIVND (reference sequence). V lost 7 bases, J lost 2 bases, and 9 bases stayed unmatched. There are 15 residues in the CDR3. The CDR3 region has the DNA TGTGCCAGTAAGTTAGGCGGGGGAAACACAGATACGCAGTATTTT. It is translated as CASKLGGGNTDTQYF.

V and J are TRBV27 and TRBJ1-1; D is uncertain. With 4 bases removed from V and 5 bases from J, the gap between germline ends came to 8 bases. The CDR3 extends over 12 amino acids. CDR1 is MNHEY, CDR2 SMNVEV, per germline (reference sequence). DNA of the CDR3: TGTGCCAGCAGTTCGGTTGGTACTGAAGCTTTCTTT. Translated, it gives CASSSVGTEAFF.

The rearrangement joins TRBV5-4 to TRBJ1-6; D is undetermined. The length of the CDR3 is 15 residues. CDR1 and CDR2 (germline): SGHNT, YYREEE (reference sequence). With 0 bases removed from V and 2 bases from J, the gap between germline ends came to 6 bases. The chain's CDR3 is CASSLAATYNSPLHF. The DNA for the CDR3 is TGTGCCAGCAGCTTGGCAGCGACCTATAATTCACCCCTCCACTTT. Looking up the rest from reference TRBV5-4 and TRBJ1-6 gives the full variable domain: ETGVTQSPTHLIKTRGQQVTLRCSSQSGHNTVSWYQQALGQGPQFIFQYYREEENGRGNFPPRFSGLQFPNYSSELNVNALELDDSALYLCASSLAATYNSPLHFGNGTRLTVT.

This chain links TRBV29-1 with TRBJ1-5; D ambiguous. Germline V gene sequence: CDR1 SQVTM, CDR2 ANQGSEA. V lost 4 bases, J lost 3 bases, and 10 bases lay in between. The CDR3 sequence is 13 residues long. The DNA for the CDR3 is TGCAGCGTTGCTAGCGGGGTCAATCAGCCCCAGCATTTT. Amino acids: CSVASGVNQPQHF.

This clone was seen just once. Other nucleotide sequences from this sample produce the same CDR3. V usage is TRBV9 and J usage is TRBJ2-1, with TRBD2 matching 9 bases. V was clipped by 2 bases and J by 2 bases; unmatched bases: 2. The length of the CDR3 is 15 residues. Germline V gene lookup returns CDR1 SGDLS and CDR2 YYNGEE. This chain's CDR3 is CASSVGGGAYNEQFF. The CDR3 nucleotides are TGTGCCAGCAGCGTTGGCGGGGGGGCCTACAATGAGCAGTTCTTC.

The gene calls are TRBV24-1 and TRBJ2-1; 9 bases are a match to TRBD1. Germline V CDR1 and CDR2: KGHDR, SFDVKD. This CDR3 contains 13 residues. V lost 1 base, J lost 12 bases, and 3 bases stayed unmatched. The CDR3 DNA reads TGTGCCACCAGTGATTTAGCGACAGGGGGGCAGTTCTTC. This translates into CATSDLATGGQFF.

V usage is TRBV6-1 and J usage is TRBJ1-2; 7 nucleotides align to TRBD1. From germline, CDR1 is MNHNS and CDR2 SASEGT. There are 16 residues in the CDR3. V shed 2 bases and J 3 bases; nucleotides not matched to a gene: 9. This CDR3 is CASSESTGQYHYGYTF. The DNA of the CDR3 is TGTGCCAGCAGTGAATCGACAGGGCAGTACCACTATGGCTACACCTTC.

V and J are TRBV5-3 and TRBJ1-1; 11 nucleotides match TRBD1. TRBV5-3 counts as an open reading frame of uncertain function. With 10 bases clipped from V and 4 bases from J, the junction kept 12 bases outside the gene matches. The CDR3 totals 15 residues. The CDR3 region is CAGDMDRGPGTEAFF. In DNA, the CDR3 is TGTGCCGGAGACATGGACAGGGGGCCGGGCACTGAAGCTTTCTTT.

The chain employs TRBV29-1 and TRBJ2-3; no definite D call. CDR1 is SQVTM and CDR2 is ANQGSEA in the germline V gene. The germline V and J ends were trimmed by 3 bases and 2 bases, with 9 bases remaining between them. The CDR3 loop spans 13 amino acids. The CDR3 protein is CSVDAAYTDTQYF. The CDR3 region has the DNA TGCAGCGTTGATGCGGCATACACAGATACGCAGTATTTT.

This chain links TRBV4-1 with TRBJ2-5; D possibly corresponds to TRBD2 (6 bases). CDR1 is MGHRA and CDR2 is YSYEKL in the germline V gene. CDR3 length equals 13 residues. V was shortened by 2 bases and J by 5 bases, with 9 bases between the two germline ends. CDR3 DNA sequence: TGCGCCAGCAGCCAATGGGGGAGGGAGACCCAGTACTTC. Its translation: CASSQWGRETQYF.

J is TRBJ1-1 and V is TRBV7-9; D gene unclear. Trimming shortened V by 5 bases and J by 4 bases, and 8 bases separated the two germline ends. The CDR3 is 12 residues long. CDR1 and CDR2 from the germline V gene are SEHNR and FQNEAQ (reference sequence). The CDR3 here is CASSESRTEAFF. The CDR3 region has the DNA TGTGCCAGCAGCGAGAGCCGCACTGAAGCTTTCTTT.

In its sample, this clone was seen once. V and J are TRBV4-1 and TRBJ1-6; 8 bases map to TRBD1. Germline V gene sequence: CDR1 MGHRA, CDR2 YSYEKL. V lost 3 bases and J lost 7; bases outside the gene matches: 8. The CDR3 extends over 16 amino acids. DNA for the CDR3: TGCGCCAGCAGCCAGATGGGACAGGCGAAGAATTCACCCCTCCACTTT. It is translated as CASSQMGQAKNSPLHF.

V is TRBV4-2 and J is TRBJ2-3; 8 bases line up with TRBD1. The CDR3 covers 16 residues. V dropped 0 bases and J dropped 4; count of bases not matched to a gene: 6. Germline V gives CDR1 LGHNA, CDR2 YNFKEQ. The CDR3 loop is CASSQDRAGGADTQYF. For the CDR3, the DNA is TGTGCCAGCAGCCAAGATCGAGCAGGGGGCGCAGATACGCAGTATTTT.

The J gene is TRBJ2-3, the V gene TRBV6-5; possible D gene TRBD2, 6 bases. CDR3 length: 15 amino acids. Trimming removed 7 bases from V and 0 bases from J, with 14 bases in between. From germline, CDR1 is MNHEY and CDR2 SVGAGI. CDR3 bases: TGTGCCAGCAAAGGGACGGGGGTAAGCACAGATACGCAGTATTTT. Its protein is CASKGTGVSTDTQYF.

This clone showed up just once. V usage is TRBV2 and J usage is TRBJ1-1, with TRBD1 identical over 7 bases. This CDR3 is built from 13 residues. Germline values: CDR1 SNHLY, CDR2 FYNNEI. The junction had 1 base not matched to a gene; V was cut back by 6 bases and J by 0 bases. CDR3 in DNA: TGTGCCAGCAGCCAGGGGGTGAACACTGAAGCTTTCTTT. Protein sequence: CASSQGVNTEAFF. The full variable domain, with the rest looked up from reference TRBV2 and TRBJ1-1, is EPEVTQTPSHQVTQMGQEVILRCVPISNHLYFYWYRQILGQKVEFLVSFYNNEISEKSEIFDDQFSVERPDGSNFTLKIRSTKLEDSAMYFCASSQGVNTEAFFGQGTRLTVV.

This chain connects TRBV30 to TRBJ1-3; the D is unclear. V lost 4 bases to trimming and J lost 5 bases, with 6 bases between them. The germline CDR1 and CDR2 sequences are GTSNPN and SVGIG (reference sequence). The CDR3 length is 11 residues. CDR3 residues: CAWTDRNTIYF. The DNA for the CDR3 is TGTGCCTGGACAGATAGAAACACCATATATTTT.